This is a list of T cell receptor beta chains from one sample in a study of control samples from healthy donors and cancer patients. Produced via immunoSEQ multiplex PCR; TCRdb's table is partial and in-frame only. This sample has around 31,000 clones; approximately 94% occur once, and the top ten carry under 8%. The sample comprised blood. The receptor set was obtained from a man in his 60s in good health. The CDR3 runs from the conserved cysteine through the conserved F or W. D genes are given only for firm matches. Size is omitted from some rows. Given values are once, few, many or a class for expanded clones.

TRBD1	TRBJ1-2	.	TRBV3-1/TRBV3-2	TGTGCCAGCAGCCTAAACGCCGCAGGGGGCGCACATGGCTACACCTTC	CASSLNAAGGAHGYTF
.	TRBJ2-6	.	TRBV4-3	TGCGCCAGCAGCCAAGAGGCTGTTAGCTCTGGGGCCAACGTCCTGACTTTC	CASSQEAVSSGANVLTF
TRBD1	TRBJ2-4	once	TRBV4-1	TGCGCCAGCAGCCAAAGGCCCGGACAGGGCACTGCTAAAAACATTCAGTACTTC	CASSQRPGQGTAKNIQYF
.	TRBJ1-3	.	TRBV9	TGTGCCAGCAGCGTAGTAGGTGGAAACACCATATATTTT	CASSVVGGNTIYF
TRBD1	TRBJ2-3	.	TRBV19	TGTGCCAGTACCCTGGGACAGGGGGAGGCAGATACGCAGTATTTT	CASTLGQGEADTQYF
TRBD1	TRBJ1-3	.	TRBV6-5	TGTGCCAGTTGCCCAGGGGGCGGTGGAAACACCATATATTTT	CASCPGGGGNTIYF
TRBD1	TRBJ2-7	.	TRBV28	TGTGCCAGCAGTTTAAGGGACAGACATGACTACGAGCAGTACTTC	CASSLRDRHDYEQYF
.	TRBJ2-2	.	TRBV2	TGTGCCAGCAGTGAAAACCCGGGAATTTACACCGGGGAGCTGTTTTTT	CASSENPGIYTGELFF
TRBD1	TRBJ1-3	.	TRBV6-6	TGTGCCAGCGTCTCAGGGGGCGCGGAGTCTGGAAACACCATATATTTT	CASVSGGAESGNTIYF
.	TRBJ1-1	.	TRBV19	TGTGCCAGTATCCTACAGGGTTATGGGAACACTGAAGCTTTCTTT	CASILQGYGNTEAFF
.	TRBJ1-4	few	TRBV19	TGTGCCAGTAGTAGGCAGGCCTGGGGACGGAAGAATGAAAAACTGTTTTTT	CASSRQAWGRKNEKLFF
.	TRBJ1-2	.	TRBV28	TGTGCCAGCAGTTTATCGGGGAAGATTTATGGCTACACCTTC	CASSLSGKIYGYTF
.	TRBJ2-3	.	TRBV7-9	TGTGCCAGCAGCTTCCACACAGATACGCAGTATTTT	CASSFHTDTQYF
.	TRBJ1-3	.	TRBV29-1	TGCAGCGTTGAGGACCCCTCTGGAAACACCATATATTTT	CSVEDPSGNTIYF
.	TRBJ2-1	.	TRBV19	TGTGCCAGTAGTCGCAGGGACCTTAGAAACTTGGATGAGCAGTTCTTC	CASSRRDLRNLDEQFF
.	TRBJ1-6	.	TRBV15	TGTGCCACCAGCAGAGGCGTTTCTTCACCCCTCCACTTT	CATSRGVSSPLHF
.	TRBJ1-5	.	TRBV28	TGTGCCAGCGGGGTTGCGAATCAGCCCCAGCATTTT	CASGVANQPQHF
.	TRBJ1-1	.	TRBV25-1	TGTGCCAGCAGCCCCTCAGGGGCTCTCACTGAAGCTTTCTTT	CASSPSGALTEAFF
TRBD2	TRBJ2-1	.	TRBV5-1	TGCGCCAGCAGCTCGACTAGCGGGGTCCTTTATGAGCAGTTCTTC	CASSSTSGVLYEQFF
TRBD2	TRBJ2-3	.	TRBV11-2	TGTGCCAGCAGCTTAAGGACGGCTAGCGGGGGGGATACGCAGTATTTT	CASSLRTASGGDTQYF
.	TRBJ2-7	.	TRBV19	TGTGCCAGTAGTATTAGGGACGAGTCCTACGAGCAGTACTTC	CASSIRDESYEQYF
TRBD1	TRBJ1-1	.	TRBV27	TGTGCCAGCAGTAGGACAGGGGGTTCCACTGAAGCTTTCTTT	CASSRTGGSTEAFF
.	TRBJ1-2	.	TRBV5-6	TGTGCCAGCAGCTTGAAGGGCTATGGCTACACCTTC	CASSLKGYGYTF
TRBD1	TRBJ1-2	once	TRBV13	TGTGCCAGCAGCCTCGGGACAGGGACGGATTATGGCTACACCTTC	CASSLGTGTDYGYTF
TRBD2	TRBJ2-7	.	TRBV12-3/TRBV12-4	TGTGCCAGCAGGGCTTTTCGGGAGGGCGAGCAGTACTTC	CASRAFREGEQYF
TRBD1	TRBJ1-2	.	TRBV3-1/TRBV3-2	TGTGCCAGCAGCCAAGCGGGACAGTCAAATGGCTACACCTTC	CASSQAGQSNGYTF
TRBD2	TRBJ2-1	.	TRBV5-1	TGCGCCAGCAGTGAACAAACGGGGGGGTACAATGAGCAGTTCTTC	CASSEQTGGYNEQFF
.	TRBJ2-5	.	TRBV6-1	TGTGCCAGCAGTGAAGGCGTAGGACTCCTAAAGACCCAGTACTTC	CASSEGVGLLKTQYF
.	TRBJ2-3	.	TRBV3-1/TRBV3-2	TGTGCCAGCAGCCAAGAAGTCCAGGCCACAGATACGCAGTATTTT	CASSQEVQATDTQYF
.	TRBJ1-2	once	TRBV29-1	TGCAGCGGGGTTGGGGGAAATGGCTACACCTTC	CSGVGGNGYTF
.	TRBJ1-6	once	TRBV11-3	TGTGCCAGCAGCTTAAGCCAGGGGCCCCTCCACTTT	CASSLSQGPLHF
.	TRBJ1-2	once	TRBV19	TGTGCCAGTAGGGGGTCGCTTAACTATGGCTACACCTTC	CASRGSLNYGYTF
.	TRBJ2-3	.	TRBV7-2	TGTGCCAGCAGGCCCACTGGTCCTAGCACAGATACGCAGTATTTT	CASRPTGPSTDTQYF
.	TRBJ1-6	.	TRBV9	TGTGCCAGCAGCGTATTGGAATTTAATTCACCCCTCCACTTT	CASSVLEFNSPLHF
.	TRBJ2-5	.	TRBV19	TGTGCCAGTAGTATAGCGGCCAGGGTAGAGACCCAGTACTTC	CASSIAARVETQYF
TRBD1	TRBJ2-5	once	TRBV10-3	TGTGCCATCAGCCAACAGGGGCAAGAGACCCAGTACTTC	CAISQQGQETQYF
TRBD1	TRBJ2-1	once	TRBV5-1	TGCGCCAGCAGCGGACAGGTCAATGAGCAGTTCTTC	CASSGQVNEQFF
.	TRBJ1-1	.	TRBV24-1	TGTGCCACCAGTGATTCACTCGGAGGAGCTTTCTTT	CATSDSLGGAFF
.	TRBJ1-4	.	TRBV25-1	TGTGCCAGCAGACCCGACAGAGGGAATGAAAAACTGTTTTTT	CASRPDRGNEKLFF
TRBD2	TRBJ2-5	few	TRBV7-2	TGTGCCAGCAGCCTTAGCGGGGGGGCTGGAGAGACCCAGTACTTC	CASSLSGGAGETQYF
TRBD2	TRBJ2-1	once	TRBV19	TGTGCCAGTAGCTTACTAGCGGGGGTAAACAATGAGCAGTTCTTC	CASSLLAGVNNEQFF
.	TRBJ1-2	.	TRBV7-9	TGTGCCAGCAGCGAGAGAACAGGAAACTATGGCTACACCTTC	CASSERTGNYGYTF
.	TRBJ1-2	few	TRBV9	TGTGCCAGCAGCGCGGGGCTCCAATATGGCTACACCTTC	CASSAGLQYGYTF
.	TRBJ2-2	.	TRBV7-9	TGTGCCAGCAGCCACCAGGGAATGGGCGCCGGGGAGCTGTTTTTT	CASSHQGMGAGELFF
TRBD1	TRBJ2-1	.	TRBV14	TGTGCCAGCAGCCACAGAGACAGGGGGGCCTACAATGAGCAGTTCTTC	CASSHRDRGAYNEQFF
.	TRBJ1-2	.	TRBV29-1	TGCAGCGTTGGAGCGAGACAGATTAACTATGGCTACACCTTC	CSVGARQINYGYTF
.	TRBJ2-2	.	TRBV3-1/TRBV3-2	TGTGCCAGTCTCAAACGGGGGGCTCTGAACACCGGGGAGCTGTTTTTT	CASLKRGALNTGELFF
.	TRBJ1-2	.	TRBV9	TGTGCCAGCAGCAGCTTTGCAGGGATGGGCTATGGCTACACCTTC	CASSSFAGMGYGYTF
.	TRBJ2-7	.	TRBV7-8	TGTGCCAGCAGCTTAGGGACAGTGAACGAGCAGTACTTC	CASSLGTVNEQYF
.	TRBJ2-2	.	TRBV9	TGTGCCAGCCACCCCCGGGACGGCTTGAACACCGGGGAGCTGTTTTTT	CASHPRDGLNTGELFF
.	TRBJ1-2	.	TRBV7-8	TGTGCCAGCAGCGTCACTAAGGGAGGTGGCTACACCTTC	CASSVTKGGGYTF
.	TRBJ2-5	.	TRBV7-2	TGTGCCAGCAGCTTTAGCACGCTGGAGACCCAGTACTTC	CASSFSTLETQYF
.	TRBJ2-2	.	TRBV4-1	TGCGCCAGCAGCCAAGAGGCGCCGCAGGGGTCCACCGGGGAGCTGTTTTTT	CASSQEAPQGSTGELFF
.	TRBJ1-1	.	TRBV19	TGTGCCAGTAGTATTATGGTGACAGCTCTAGGTGACGCTTTCTTT	CASSIMVTALGDAFF
.	TRBJ1-6	.	TRBV5-1	TGCGCCAGCAGCGGGGCCGTGAGCTCCTATAATTCACCCCTCCACTTT	CASSGAVSSYNSPLHF